The T cell receptor (beta chain) described here comes from a study of OX40 agonist ivuxolimab in advanced cancers. At the level of the study: Partial response was recorded in three patients: one hepatocellular carcinoma and two cutaneous melanoma cases.

Systemic immunosuppression or autoimmune disease history was grounds to exclude patients. The table came from immunoSEQ multiplex PCR; TCRdb's copy has only in-frame clones and leaves some out. Of about 79,000 clones listed, 91% were seen once; the top ten hold around 7%. Between the trimmed V and J ends, which lost 10 bases and 9 bases, there was a span of 19 bases. The CDR3 consists of 13 residues. The V gene's germline CDR1 is MNHEY and CDR2 SMNVEV (reference sequence). The rearrangement links TRBV27 to TRBJ2-1, with unresolved D. The source is an adult with an advanced solid tumor such as melanoma, head and neck, liver or kidney cancer. Specimen: CD4+ or CD8+ T cells sorted from blood, collected in a trial of the OX40 agonist ivuxolimab. Here the CDR3 reads CANRRPEISEQFF. The CDR3 coding sequence is TGTGCCAACCGGCGGCCGGAAATCAGTGAGCAGTTCTTC.